This T cell receptor beta chain was profiled in a study of CD4 T cells in lung cancer (dated by TCRdb to about 2019). At the level of the whole study: In the study, blood T cells of NSCLC patients were screened for responses to candidate mutation-encoded neoepitopes, and neoantigen-specific CD4+ T-cell clones and TCRs were isolated. The frequency of neoantigen-specific clonotypes in tumor resections, non-adjacent lung and cultured T-cell products was followed using TCRB deep sequencing. Lung adenocarcinoma or squamous cell carcinoma was present in the resected patients, who were aged 60 to 69 at blood donation and were mostly former smokers. Treatments received by the patients before blood donation included platinum chemotherapy, and some patients received nivolumab or pembrolizumab.

Looking up the germline V gene yields CDR1 LGHNT and CDR2 FRNRAP. The CDR3 spans 11 residues, from the cysteine through the phenylalanine. The sequence is cut down to CDR3 DNA, 33 bases in frame from base 1. V gives up 7 bases and J gives up 7 bases, and the segment between their germline ends measures 10 bases. The sample holds one count of this clone. Its antigen has not been determined. No base quality information exists; no much larger clone differs at one position. Libraries were constructed by the immunoSEQ multiplex PCR assay. Qiagen DNeasy or QIAamp micro DNA kits were used to isolate DNA, and the Adaptive Biotechnology human TCRB sequencing kit was used to sequence TCRB. Sequencing of TCRB libraries was performed on an Illumina MiSeq. The study's processing was this. The kit provider's software was used to analyze TCRB sequence data, and Fisher's exact test was applied to assess tumor enrichment of clonotype templates. Not all clones reach the TCRdb copy of this immuneACCESS table, which keeps in-frame sequences only. Checked studies attribute under half of the gap to unresolved V genes and leave the rest unexplained. V, J and clone size are taken as reported in that table, and D and trimming were inferred from the DNA itself. The table for this sample lists 350 to 400 clones; about nine tenths of them were counted only once. The top ten hold more than 60% of the sample.

What the research found in general, with its limitations: Rather than memory responses to the cancer, some blood-derived responses might reflect cross-reactivity or in vitro priming of naive T cells. Nonspecific IFNgamma producers of unknown purity were included among IFNgamma-sorted cells, so expanded lines were found to range from monoclonal to oligoclonal.

For more than ten days, PBMCs were stimulated with mutant 27-mer peptides together with IL21, IL7, IL15 and IL2, and afterward were restimulated with peptide-pulsed autologous B cells. Live IFNgamma-secreting T cells were sorted by cytokine capture on a FACS Aria2 after restimulation with peptide-pulsed B cells. Sorted cells were expanded for roughly 14 to 23 days at limiting dilution, with 3 or 10 cells per well, using irradiated allogeneic PBMCs, phytohemagglutinin and IL2. The patients provided peripheral blood samples or leukapheresis products. To screen the expanded lines for antigen specificity, an IFNgamma ELISA was run against autologous B cells pulsed with mutant peptides.

Sequencing was performed on a CD4+ T cell line or clone grown in culture. The rearranged chain carries TRBV12-5 and TRBJ1-1; the D gene is perhaps TRBD1, from 6 matching bases. This TCR was sampled from a woman aged 60-75 years with non-small cell lung cancer. Some clones in this sample may be carry-over from other donors' samples. The CDR3 protein sequence reads: CASATDSEAFF. Read as DNA, the sequence is TGTGCTAGTGCCACGGACAGTGAAGCTTTCTTT.